The rows below give T cell receptor beta chains drawn from one sample of a study of T cell responses to AZD1222 COVID-19 vaccine. TCRdb keeps only in-frame clones here, not all; method: immunoSEQ multiplex PCR. The top ten clones hold about 1.4% of a sample with 100,000 to 150,000 clones, around 89% of them seen once. This specimen consisted of peripheral blood, obtained on day 0 of AZD1222 vaccination. The receptors derive from an adult in good health. The CDR3 runs from the conserved cysteine through the conserved F or W. Fields, in order: V gene, clone size, J gene, D gene, CDR3 DNA, CDR3 protein. D genes are given only for firm matches. Rows may omit the clone size; those that give it use once, few, many or a size class.

TRBV29-1,NA,TRBJ1-1,TRBD1,TGCAGCGTTGTATCAGGGGGCTCTGAAGCTTTCTTT,CSVVSGGSEAFF
TRBV15,once,TRBJ2-1,NA,TGTGCCACCAGGAAGGGACTGGGACGAGTTAATGAGCAGTTCTTC,CATRKGLGRVNEQFF
TRBV5-1,NA,TRBJ2-2,NA,TGCGCCAGCAGCAGGGACCGGGGAACCGGGGAGCTGTTTTTT,CASSRDRGTGELFF
TRBV24-1,NA,TRBJ1-2,NA,TGTGCCACCAGTTTGCAGGGTAACTATGGCTACACCTTC,CATSLQGNYGYTF
TRBV6-4,NA,TRBJ2-2,TRBD2,TGTGCCAGCAGTGAACTAGCGGGGGAAACCGGGGAGCTGTTTTTT,CASSELAGETGELFF
TRBV19,NA,TRBJ2-7,NA,TGTGCCAGTAGTATTCAGGGTGAGAGGGCCTACGAGCAGTACTTC,CASSIQGERAYEQYF
TRBV19,NA,TRBJ1-6,NA,TGTGCCAGTAGTATACGGCAAATCGGCTCCTATAATTCACCCCTCCACTTT,CASSIRQIGSYNSPLHF
TRBV24-1,NA,TRBJ1-1,TRBD1,TGTGCCACCAGTGATTCCGGGACAGGACCAAGGGGCACTGAAGCTTTCTTT,CATSDSGTGPRGTEAFF
TRBV29-1,once,TRBJ2-1,NA,TGCAGCGTTGGAGTGAGAGACAATGAGCAGTTCTTC,CSVGVRDNEQFF
TRBV2,NA,TRBJ2-7,NA,TGTGCCAGCAGTCGAAGCTCCTACGAGCAGTACTTC,CASSRSSYEQYF
TRBV7-9,few,TRBJ2-3,NA,TGTGCCAGCAGCTCACCATCGGTCCAAGCAGATACGCAGTATTTT,CASSSPSVQADTQYF
TRBV5-4,NA,TRBJ2-5,TRBD1,TGTGCCAGCAGCCCTCCGGGGACAGGGTCAGAGACCCAGTACTTC,CASSPPGTGSETQYF
TRBV5-1,NA,TRBJ1-1,NA,TGCGCCAGCAGCTTGCAATCGGGACGTACCTCTGAAGCTTTCTTT,CASSLQSGRTSEAFF
TRBV6-5,NA,TRBJ1-1,NA,TGTGCCAGCAGTTACTCGAAAGCCCAGGGTGCTACTGAAGCTTTCTTT,CASSYSKAQGATEAFF
TRBV27,NA,TRBJ2-7,TRBD2,TGTGCCAGCAGAGGACTAGCGGGGGGGGCCTCCTACGAGCAGTACTTC,CASRGLAGGASYEQYF
TRBV19,once,TRBJ1-1,NA,TGTGCCAGCAGGGTCAGGTACACTGAAGCTTTCTTT,CASRVRYTEAFF
TRBV9,NA,TRBJ2-2,TRBD1,TGTGCCAGCAGGGTGGGACAGCTGAACACCGGGGAGCTGTTTTTT,CASRVGQLNTGELFF
TRBV4-1,NA,TRBJ2-7,NA,TGCGCCAGCAGCCCTACAGGGATTAACGAGCAGTACTTC,CASSPTGINEQYF
TRBV6-5,NA,TRBJ2-3,NA,TGTGCCAGCAGTTACTCGGGAGGCGGCACAGATACGCAGTATTTT,CASSYSGGGTDTQYF
TRBV4-1,NA,TRBJ1-5,TRBD1,TGCGCCAGCAGCTTTCCTACGCAGCAGGGGGTTTATAGCAATCAGCCCCAGCATTTT,CASSFPTQQGVYSNQPQHF
TRBV6-1,NA,TRBJ2-1,NA,TGTGCCAGCAGTGAAGCCGTGGCTAGCGCGAACAATGAGCAGTTCTTC,CASSEAVASANNEQFF
TRBV10-3,NA,TRBJ2-1,NA,TGTGCCATCAGTGAGAGGCAGTCGTCCTACAATGAGCAGTTCTTC,CAISERQSSYNEQFF
TRBV13,NA,TRBJ2-7,NA,TGTGCCAGCAGCCCAGGAAGGGGCGAGCAGTACTTC,CASSPGRGEQYF